This T cell receptor (beta chain) was sequenced in a study of a mutant IDH1 vaccine in newly diagnosed glioma. Looking at the study overall: Following radiotherapy alone, or alongside temozolomide cycles, vaccination was started after an interval of 4-6 weeks. The treated group averaged 40.4 years old and was 62.5% male, approximately 38% female.

Time point described: week 35, safety follow-up. In every dose of vaccine, 300 ug of mutant IDH1 20-mer peptide was given alongside topical imiquimod. The patients received vaccinations eight times, in weeks 1, 3, 5, 7, 11, 15, 19 and 23. Details on this clone: Its antigen is unidentified.

Per the germline V gene, CDR1 is MDHEN and CDR2 is SYDVKM. Trimming removed 6 bases from V and 0 bases from J, with 12 bases in between. The CDR3 has 14 residues. Only in-frame clones appear in the TCRdb table, and some are missing; sequencing was by immunoSEQ multiplex PCR. The sample holds 60,000 or so clones, around 80% seen once. This sample comprised PBMCs, obtained from a glioma patient whose treatment included an IDH1 peptide vaccine. This TCR came from a man aged 30 to 39 with glioma. The J gene is TRBJ2-7, the V gene TRBV28, with D possibly matching TRBD1 (5 bases). The CDR3 nucleotides read TGTGCCAGCAGGCCCCAGGGTACCTCCTACGAGCAGTACTTC. Its protein is CASRPQGTSYEQYF.